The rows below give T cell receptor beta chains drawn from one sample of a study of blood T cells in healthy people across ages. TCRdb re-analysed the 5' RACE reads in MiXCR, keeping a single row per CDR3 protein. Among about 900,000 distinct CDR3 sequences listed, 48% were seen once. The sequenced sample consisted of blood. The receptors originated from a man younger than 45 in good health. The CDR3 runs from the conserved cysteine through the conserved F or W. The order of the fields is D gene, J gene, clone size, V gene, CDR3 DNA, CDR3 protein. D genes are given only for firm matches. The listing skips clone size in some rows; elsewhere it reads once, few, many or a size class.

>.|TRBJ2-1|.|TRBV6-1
TGTGCCAGCAGTTTGCAGGGCCATGGGCAGTTCTTC
CASSLQGHGQFF
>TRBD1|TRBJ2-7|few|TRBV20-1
TGCAGTGTCATCGACGGACAGGGCGTTGTAAATGGCGAGCAGTACTTC
CSVIDGQGVVNGEQYF
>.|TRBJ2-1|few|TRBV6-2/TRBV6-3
TGTGCCAGCAGTTCCGGGCTTGGGCAGTTCTTC
CASSSGLGQFF
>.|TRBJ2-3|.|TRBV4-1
TGCGCCAGCAGCGATAGGGGGATTGATACGCAGTATTTT
CASSDRGIDTQYF
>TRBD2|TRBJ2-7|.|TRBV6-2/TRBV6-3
TGTGCCAGCAGTTTCCTTCCGGGCGGGGGGCCGAGCTCCTACAATGAGCAGTACTTC
CASSFLPGGGPSSYNEQYF
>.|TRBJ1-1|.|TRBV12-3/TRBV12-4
TGTGCCAGCAGGAAGACAGGAATGAACACTGAAGCTTTCTTT
CASRKTGMNTEAFF
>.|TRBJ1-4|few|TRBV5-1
TGCGCCAGCAGCTTGGCCCAGGGGGAAAAACTGTTTTTT
CASSLAQGEKLFF
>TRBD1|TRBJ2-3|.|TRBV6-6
TGTGCCAGCAGGACTGGACAGGGTTACACAGATACGCAGTATTTT
CASRTGQGYTDTQYF
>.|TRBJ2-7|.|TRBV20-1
TGCAGTGCGATAGGGACGAGACACAGGGAGCAGTACTTC
CSAIGTRHREQYF
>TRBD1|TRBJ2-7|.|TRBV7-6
TGTGCCAGCAGCTCCAGGACAGGGTCGACCTACGAGCAGTACTTC
CASSSRTGSTYEQYF
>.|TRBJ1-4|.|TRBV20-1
TGCAGTGCTAGAGAGGGCCGCGCCCAAACTAATGAAAAACTGTTTTTT
CSAREGRAQTNEKLFF
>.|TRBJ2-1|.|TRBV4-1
TGCGCCAGCAGCCAAGAGCAGGGGTTAGCGCAGTTCTTC
CASSQEQGLAQFF
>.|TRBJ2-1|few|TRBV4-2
TGTGCCAGCAGCCAAGATTCAGGGGGAGGCGGTGAGCAGTTCTTC
CASSQDSGGGGEQFF
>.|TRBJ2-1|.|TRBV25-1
TGTGCCAGCAGTGCTCAGGGGCCCAATGAGCAGTTCTTC
CASSAQGPNEQFF
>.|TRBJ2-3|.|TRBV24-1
TGTGCCACCAGTGACAATACGGGACGGCGGGATACGCAGTATTTT
CATSDNTGRRDTQYF
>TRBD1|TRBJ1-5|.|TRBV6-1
TGTGCCACGGGACAGTTAGAGCAGCCCCAGCATTTT
CATGQLEQPQHF
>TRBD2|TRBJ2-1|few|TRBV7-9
TGTGCCAGCAGCCCACCCGGACTAGCTTCGTACAATGAGCAGTTCTTC
CASSPPGLASYNEQFF
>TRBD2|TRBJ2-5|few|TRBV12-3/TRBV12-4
TGTGCCAGCAGTCCCTCTAGCGGGCTAATCCTCCAAGAGACCCAGTACTTC
CASSPSSGLILQETQYF
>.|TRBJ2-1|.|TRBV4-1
TGCGCCAGCAGCCTATCACTGGAGTTTGAGCAGTTCTTC
CASSLSLEFEQFF
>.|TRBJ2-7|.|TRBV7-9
TGTGCCAGCAGCTTCGCGGGCATCGACTACGAGCAGTACTTC
CASSFAGIDYEQYF
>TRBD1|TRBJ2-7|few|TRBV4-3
TGCGCCAGCAGCAGCAACGGACAGGGTTCGGACGAGCAGTACTTC
CASSSNGQGSDEQYF
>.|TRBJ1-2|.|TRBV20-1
TGCAGCGCAGCCTACCAAGGGGATAACTATGGCTACACCTTC
CSAAYQGDNYGYTF
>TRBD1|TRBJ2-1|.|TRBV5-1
TGCGCCAGCAGCCCAGGGACAGGGGCTGGCAATGAGCAGTTCTTC
CASSPGTGAGNEQFF